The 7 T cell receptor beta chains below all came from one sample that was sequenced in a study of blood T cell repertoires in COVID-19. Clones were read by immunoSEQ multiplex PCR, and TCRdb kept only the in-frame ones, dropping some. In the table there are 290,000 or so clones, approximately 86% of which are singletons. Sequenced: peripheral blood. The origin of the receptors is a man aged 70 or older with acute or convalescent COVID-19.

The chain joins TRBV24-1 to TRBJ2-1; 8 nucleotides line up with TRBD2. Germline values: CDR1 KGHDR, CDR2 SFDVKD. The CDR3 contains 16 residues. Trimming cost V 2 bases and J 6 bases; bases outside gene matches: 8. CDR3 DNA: TGTGCCACCAGTGATTCAGCAGCGGGAGTCTTCAATGAGCAGTTCTTC. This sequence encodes CATSDSAAGVFNEQFF.

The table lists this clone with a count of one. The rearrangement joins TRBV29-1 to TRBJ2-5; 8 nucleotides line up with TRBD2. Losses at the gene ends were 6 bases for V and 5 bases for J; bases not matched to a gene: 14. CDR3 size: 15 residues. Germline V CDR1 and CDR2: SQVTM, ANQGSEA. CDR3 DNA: TGCAGCGTGGCCGGGGGGGTAATCGGAGTTGAGACCCAGTACTTC. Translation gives CSVAGGVIGVETQYF. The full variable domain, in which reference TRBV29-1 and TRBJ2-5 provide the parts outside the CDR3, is SAVISQKPSRDICQRGTSLTIQCQVDSQVTMMFWYRQQPGQSLTLIATANQGSEATYESGFVIDKFPISRPNLTFSTLTVSNMSPEDSSIYLCSVAGGVIGVETQYFGPGTRLLVL.

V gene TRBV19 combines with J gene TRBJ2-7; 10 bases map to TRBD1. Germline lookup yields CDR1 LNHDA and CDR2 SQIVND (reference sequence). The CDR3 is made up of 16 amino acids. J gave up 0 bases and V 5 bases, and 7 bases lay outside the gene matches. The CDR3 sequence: CASSSTGQGGSYEQYF. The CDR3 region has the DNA TGTGCCAGTAGTTCCACCGGACAGGGGGGCTCCTACGAGCAGTACTTC.

CDR3 loop: CATSRDPLVANEQFF. The CDR3 DNA follows: TGTGCCACCAGCAGAGATCCCCTAGTAGCCAATGAGCAGTTCTTC. The chain is built from TRBV15 and TRBJ2-1; D not certain. Germline V CDR1 and CDR2: LNHNV, YYDKDF (reference sequence). This CDR3 is built from 15 residues. Trimming shortened V by 0 bases and J by 6 bases, and 12 bases separated the two germline ends.

The CDR3: CASSLGFLETQYF. The CDR3 nucleotides are TGTGCCAGCAGCTTAGGTTTCTTGGAGACCCAGTACTTC. V is TRBV7-9 and J is TRBJ2-5; D unclear. Trimming cost V 1 base and J 5 bases, with 8 bases left between them. The CDR3 consists of 13 residues. In germline, CDR1 is SEHNR, CDR2 FQNEAQ (reference sequence).

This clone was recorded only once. CDR3 sequence reads: CSASSLAGERGTDTQYF. Here the CDR3 DNA reads TGCAGTGCTAGTTCACTAGCGGGAGAACGTGGGACAGATACGCAGTATTTT. J is TRBJ2-3 and V is TRBV20-1; 11 bases line up with TRBD2. Trimming took 3 bases from V and 3 from J; bases not matched to a gene: 11. The CDR3 covers 17 residues. Germline loops: CDR1 DFQATT, CDR2 SNEGSKA (reference sequence).

The CDR3 DNA sequence: TGTGCCAGCTCACCACGAGCACTGTTCTACGAGCAGTACTTC. It codes for CASSPRALFYEQYF. The rearrangement links TRBV18 to TRBJ2-7; D unclear. The CDR3 totals 14 residues. Germline V gene sequence: CDR1 KGHSH, CDR2 LQKENI. Trimming left V 1 base short and J 3 bases short, with 10 bases between.